This is a list of T cell receptor beta chains from one sample in a study of Ad26.COV2.S vaccination and SARS-CoV-2 variants. Using immunoSEQ multiplex PCR, the repertoire was profiled, and TCRdb retains in-frame clones only, with some absent. This repertoire shows 430,000 or so clones, around 90% found once; its top ten account for less than 15%. The material sequenced was peripheral blood, taken in a trial of Ad26.COV2.S vaccine versus placebo. Every receptor here comes from a person between 18 and 65 years old who received the Ad26.COV2.S COVID-19 vaccine or a placebo. Each CDR3 is given with its conserved first and last residue. The D gene is left open where the match is weak. Size is stated for part of the rows, as once, few or many counts, or as a class when the clone is expanded.

v_call: TRBV29-1; clone_size: .; d_call: TRBD2; j_call: TRBJ2-7; cdr3_aa: CSARGSGQSYEQYF; cdr3_nt: TGCAGCGCTCGGGGTAGCGGGCAATCCTACGAGCAGTACTTC
v_call: TRBV24-1; clone_size: .; d_call: TRBD1; j_call: TRBJ2-7; cdr3_aa: CATNPFEDRAYEQYF; cdr3_nt: TGTGCCACCAATCCCTTTGAGGACAGGGCCTACGAGCAGTACTTC
v_call: TRBV7-6; clone_size: .; d_call: .; j_call: TRBJ2-5; cdr3_aa: CASSLQGGQYF; cdr3_nt: TGTGCCAGCAGCTTGCAAGGGGGCCAGTACTTC
v_call: TRBV7-2; clone_size: once; d_call: TRBD2; j_call: TRBJ2-1; cdr3_aa: CASSQLGLADNEQFF; cdr3_nt: TGTGCCAGCAGCCAATTAGGTCTAGCGGACAATGAGCAGTTCTTC
v_call: TRBV11-2; clone_size: .; d_call: TRBD1; j_call: TRBJ2-7; cdr3_aa: CASSFYQGAGYEQYF; cdr3_nt: TGTGCCAGCAGCTTTTACCAGGGGGCAGGATACGAGCAGTACTTC
v_call: TRBV12-3/TRBV12-4; clone_size: .; d_call: .; j_call: TRBJ2-1; cdr3_aa: CASSYGENREYFF; cdr3_nt: TGTGCCAGCAGCTACGGCGAGAACCGGGAGTATTTCTTC
v_call: TRBV28; clone_size: .; d_call: TRBD1; j_call: TRBJ1-4; cdr3_aa: CASSTTGDGEKLFF; cdr3_nt: TGTGCCAGCAGTACAACAGGGGATGGGGAAAAACTGTTTTTT
v_call: TRBV6-5; clone_size: .; d_call: TRBD2; j_call: TRBJ2-7; cdr3_aa: CASTPLAGLTYEQYF; cdr3_nt: TGTGCCAGCACCCCCCTAGCGGGGTTAACCTACGAGCAGTACTTC
v_call: TRBV4-1; clone_size: .; d_call: TRBD2; j_call: TRBJ2-1; cdr3_aa: CASSQEPPIGRATYNEQFF; cdr3_nt: TGCGCCAGCAGCCAAGAGCCCCCGATAGGGAGGGCCACCTACAATGAGCAGTTCTTC
v_call: TRBV10-3; clone_size: once; d_call: .; j_call: TRBJ1-5; cdr3_aa: CATQTEYSNQPQHF; cdr3_nt: TGTGCCACCCAAACAGAGTATAGCAATCAGCCCCAGCATTTT
v_call: TRBV5-4; clone_size: .; d_call: TRBD2; j_call: TRBJ2-5; cdr3_aa: CASSGTQLAGGPGETQYF; cdr3_nt: TGTGCCAGCAGCGGAACGCAACTAGCGGGAGGGCCGGGTGAGACCCAGTACTTC
v_call: TRBV4-2; clone_size: .; d_call: .; j_call: TRBJ2-5; cdr3_aa: CASSQGQGNFQETQYF; cdr3_nt: TGTGCCAGCAGCCAAGGGCAAGGAAATTTCCAAGAGACCCAGTACTTC
v_call: TRBV10-1; clone_size: .; d_call: TRBD2; j_call: TRBJ2-5; cdr3_aa: CASSNSGSYETQYF; cdr3_nt: TGCGCCAGCAGTAATAGCGGGAGTTATGAGACCCAGTACTTC
v_call: TRBV18; clone_size: .; d_call: .; j_call: TRBJ1-4; cdr3_aa: CASSPRQGHEKLFF; cdr3_nt: TGTGCCAGCTCACCCAGGCAGGGGCATGAAAAACTGTTTTTT
v_call: TRBV28; clone_size: once; d_call: TRBD1; j_call: TRBJ2-5; cdr3_aa: CASSFPSDRAGETQYF; cdr3_nt: TGTGCCAGCAGTTTCCCGTCCGACAGGGCGGGAGAGACCCAGTACTTC
v_call: TRBV7-9; clone_size: .; d_call: .; j_call: TRBJ1-2; cdr3_aa: CASSRRGGLSNYGYTF; cdr3_nt: TGTGCCAGCAGCCGACGTGGGGGGCTGTCTAACTATGGCTACACCTTC
v_call: TRBV7-9; clone_size: .; d_call: TRBD2; j_call: TRBJ2-7; cdr3_aa: CASSAPIAGGPLGYEQYF; cdr3_nt: TGTGCCAGCAGCGCGCCGATAGCGGGAGGGCCTTTAGGTTACGAGCAGTACTTC
v_call: TRBV9; clone_size: .; d_call: TRBD1; j_call: TRBJ2-2; cdr3_aa: CASSVPGRQGNTGELFF; cdr3_nt: TGTGCCAGCAGTGTTCCGGGTAGACAGGGGAACACCGGGGAGCTGTTTTTT
v_call: TRBV5-6; clone_size: .; d_call: .; j_call: TRBJ2-1; cdr3_aa: CASSLERYEQFF; cdr3_nt: TGTGCCAGCAGCTTGGAGCGCTATGAGCAGTTCTTC
v_call: TRBV27; clone_size: .; d_call: TRBD1; j_call: TRBJ2-5; cdr3_aa: CASSPIAPTGMETQYF; cdr3_nt: TGTGCCAGCAGTCCAATTGCCCCGACAGGGATGGAGACCCAGTACTTC
v_call: TRBV10-3; clone_size: .; d_call: .; j_call: TRBJ1-4; cdr3_aa: CAISARGLDEKLFF; cdr3_nt: TGTGCCATCAGTGCCCGGGGGCTTGACGAAAAACTGTTTTTT
v_call: TRBV7-8; clone_size: .; d_call: .; j_call: TRBJ2-4; cdr3_aa: CASSLVHRDGNIQYF; cdr3_nt: TGTGCCAGCAGCTTAGTCCACAGGGACGGGAACATTCAGTACTTC
v_call: TRBV19; clone_size: .; d_call: .; j_call: TRBJ1-1; cdr3_aa: CASAQTGNTEAFF; cdr3_nt: TGTGCCAGCGCGCAAACAGGGAACACTGAAGCTTTCTTT
v_call: TRBV10-3; clone_size: .; d_call: TRBD1; j_call: TRBJ2-7; cdr3_aa: CAISEYSMGTGSYEQYF; cdr3_nt: TGTGCCATCAGTGAGTACTCCATGGGGACAGGGTCCTACGAGCAGTACTTC
v_call: TRBV6-5; clone_size: .; d_call: .; j_call: TRBJ1-2; cdr3_aa: CASSYLGEGYTF; cdr3_nt: TGTGCCAGCAGTTACCTCGGGGAGGGCTACACCTTC
v_call: TRBV29-1; clone_size: once; d_call: .; j_call: TRBJ1-1; cdr3_aa: CSVVWFGTEAFF; cdr3_nt: TGCAGCGTTGTTTGGTTTGGCACTGAAGCTTTCTTT
v_call: TRBV6-5; clone_size: .; d_call: .; j_call: TRBJ1-5; cdr3_aa: CASRLTEYQPQHF; cdr3_nt: TGTGCCAGCAGGTTGACAGAGTATCAGCCCCAGCATTTT